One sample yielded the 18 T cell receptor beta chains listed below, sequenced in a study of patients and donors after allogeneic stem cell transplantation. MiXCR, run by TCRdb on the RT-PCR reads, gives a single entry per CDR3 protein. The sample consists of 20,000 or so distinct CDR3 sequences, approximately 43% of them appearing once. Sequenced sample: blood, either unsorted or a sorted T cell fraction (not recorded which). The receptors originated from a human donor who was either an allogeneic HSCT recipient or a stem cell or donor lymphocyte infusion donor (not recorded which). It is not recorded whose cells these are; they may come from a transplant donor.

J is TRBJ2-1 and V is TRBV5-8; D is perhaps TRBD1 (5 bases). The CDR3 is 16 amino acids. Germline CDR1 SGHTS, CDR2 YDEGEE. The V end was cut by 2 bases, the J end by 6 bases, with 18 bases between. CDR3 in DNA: TGTGCCAGCAGCTTACCCCCAGCCCACAGGCCCAATGAGCAGTTCTTC. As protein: CASSLPPAHRPNEQFF.

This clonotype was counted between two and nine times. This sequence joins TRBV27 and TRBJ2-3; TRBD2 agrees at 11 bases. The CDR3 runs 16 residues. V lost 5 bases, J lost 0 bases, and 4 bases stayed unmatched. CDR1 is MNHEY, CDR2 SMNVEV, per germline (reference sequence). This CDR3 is CASSPIAGGSTDTQYF. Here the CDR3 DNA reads TGTGCCAGCAGTCCCATAGCGGGGGGGAGCACAGATACGCAGTATTTT.

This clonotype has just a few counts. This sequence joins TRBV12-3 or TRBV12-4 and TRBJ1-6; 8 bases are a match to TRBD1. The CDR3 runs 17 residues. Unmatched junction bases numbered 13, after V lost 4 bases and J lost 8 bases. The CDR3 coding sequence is TGTGCCAGCAGTTCCGTCAGGGGGCAAGGGATAGATTCACCCCTCCACTTT. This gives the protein CASSSVRGQGIDSPLHF.

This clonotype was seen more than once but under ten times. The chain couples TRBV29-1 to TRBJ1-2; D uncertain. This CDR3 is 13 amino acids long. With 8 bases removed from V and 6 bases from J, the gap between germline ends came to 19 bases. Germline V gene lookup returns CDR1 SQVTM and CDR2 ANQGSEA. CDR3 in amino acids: CSSPQEGSDGYTF. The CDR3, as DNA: TGCAGCTCACCTCAGGAGGGATCGGATGGCTACACCTTC.

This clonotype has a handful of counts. The CDR3 loop reads CASSFRTGSGPIAYGYTF. The CDR3 DNA sequence: TGTGCCAGCAGCTTCCGGACAGGGAGTGGGCCTATTGCCTATGGCTACACCTTC. The genes are TRBV7-8 and TRBJ1-2, with TRBD1 matching over 8 bases. The CDR3 totals 18 residues. Germline V gene sequence: CDR1 SGHVS, CDR2 FQNEAQ. The trim removed 3 bases at V and 4 bases at J, leaving 16 bases unmatched. Supplemented by reference TRBV7-8 and TRBJ1-2, the full variable domain reads GAGVSQSPRYKVAKRGQDVALRCDPISGHVSLFWYQQALGQGPEFLTYFQNEAQLDKSGLPSDRFFAERPEGSVSTLKIQRTQQEDSAVYLCASSFRTGSGPIAYGYTFGSGTRLTVV.

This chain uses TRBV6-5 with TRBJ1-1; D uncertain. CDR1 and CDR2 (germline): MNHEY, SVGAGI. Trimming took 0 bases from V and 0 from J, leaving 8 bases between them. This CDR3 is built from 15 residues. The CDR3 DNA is TGTGCCAGCAGTTACTCGAGAACCTTGAACACTGAAGCTTTCTTT. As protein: CASSYSRTLNTEAFF.

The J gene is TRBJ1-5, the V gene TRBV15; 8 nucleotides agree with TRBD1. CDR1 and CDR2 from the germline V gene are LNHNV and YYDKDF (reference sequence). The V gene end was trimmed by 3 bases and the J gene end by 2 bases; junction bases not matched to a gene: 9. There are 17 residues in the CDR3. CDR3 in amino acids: CATSSNDRGLRNQPQHF. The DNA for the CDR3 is TGTGCCACCAGCAGTAACGACAGGGGACTGCGCAATCAGCCCCAGCATTTT.

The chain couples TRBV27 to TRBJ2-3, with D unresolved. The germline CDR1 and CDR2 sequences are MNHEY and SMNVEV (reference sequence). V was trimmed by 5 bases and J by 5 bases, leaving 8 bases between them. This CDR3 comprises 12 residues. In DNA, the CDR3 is TGTGCCAGCAGTCCAAGGAGAGATACGCAGTATTTT. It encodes CASSPRRDTQYF.

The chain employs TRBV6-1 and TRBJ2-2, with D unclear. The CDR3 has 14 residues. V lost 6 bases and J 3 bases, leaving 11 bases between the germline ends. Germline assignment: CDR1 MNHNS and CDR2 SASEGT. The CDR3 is CASRFGWDTGELFF. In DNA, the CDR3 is TGTGCCAGCAGATTTGGCTGGGACACCGGGGAGCTGTTTTTT.

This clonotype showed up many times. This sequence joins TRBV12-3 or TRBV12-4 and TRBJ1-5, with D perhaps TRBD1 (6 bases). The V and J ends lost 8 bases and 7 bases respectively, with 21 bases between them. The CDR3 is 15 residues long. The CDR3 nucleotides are TGTGCCAGCCCCAGGGGCGGGGGGGCTGAACAGCCCCAGCATTTT. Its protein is CASPRGGGAEQPQHF.

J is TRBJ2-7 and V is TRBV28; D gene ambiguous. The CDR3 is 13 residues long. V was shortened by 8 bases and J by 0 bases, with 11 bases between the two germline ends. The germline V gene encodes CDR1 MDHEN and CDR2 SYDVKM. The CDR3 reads CASLGTSSYEQYF. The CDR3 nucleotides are TGTGCCAGCTTAGGAACCAGCTCCTACGAGCAGTACTTC. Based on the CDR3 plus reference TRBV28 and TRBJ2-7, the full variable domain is DVKVTQSSRYLVKRTGEKVFLECVQDMDHENMFWYRQDPGLGLRLIYFSYDVKMKEKGDIPEGYSVSREKKERFSLILESASTNQTSMYLCASLGTSSYEQYFGPGTRLTVT.

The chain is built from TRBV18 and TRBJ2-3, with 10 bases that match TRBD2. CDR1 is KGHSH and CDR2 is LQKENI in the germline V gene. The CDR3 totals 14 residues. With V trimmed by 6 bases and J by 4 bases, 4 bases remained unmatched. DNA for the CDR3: TGTGCCAGCTCGCAGCGGGAGGGATCAGATACGCAGTATTTT. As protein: CASSQREGSDTQYF.

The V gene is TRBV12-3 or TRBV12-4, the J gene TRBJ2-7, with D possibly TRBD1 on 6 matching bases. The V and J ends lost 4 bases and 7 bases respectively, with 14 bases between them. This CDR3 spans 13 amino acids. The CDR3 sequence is CASSSTGLGEQYF. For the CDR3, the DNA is TGTGCCAGCAGTTCCACAGGGCTGGGGGAGCAGTACTTC.

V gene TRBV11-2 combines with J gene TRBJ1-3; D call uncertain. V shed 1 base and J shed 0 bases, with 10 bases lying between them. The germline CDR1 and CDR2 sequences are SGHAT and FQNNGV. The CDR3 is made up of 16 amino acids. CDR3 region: CASSLVTALSGNTIYF. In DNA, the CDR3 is TGTGCCAGCAGCTTAGTGACGGCCCTCTCTGGAAACACCATATATTTT. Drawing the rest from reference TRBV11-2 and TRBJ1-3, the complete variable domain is EAGVAQSPRYKIIEKRQSVAFWCNPISGHATLYWYQQILGQGPKLLIQFQNNGVVDDSQLPKDRFSAERLKGVDSTLKIQPAKLEDSAVYLCASSLVTALSGNTIYFGEGSWLTVV.

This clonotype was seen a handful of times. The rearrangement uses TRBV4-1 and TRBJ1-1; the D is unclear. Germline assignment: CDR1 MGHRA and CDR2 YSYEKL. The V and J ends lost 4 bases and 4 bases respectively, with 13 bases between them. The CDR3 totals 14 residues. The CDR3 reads CASSRASRGTEAFF. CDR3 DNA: TGCGCCAGCAGCCGGGCCTCACGGGGCACTGAAGCTTTCTTT.

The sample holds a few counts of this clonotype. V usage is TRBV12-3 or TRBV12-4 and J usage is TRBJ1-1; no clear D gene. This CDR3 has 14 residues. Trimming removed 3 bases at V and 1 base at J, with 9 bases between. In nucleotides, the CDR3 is TGTGCCAGCAGTTTTCGACAAGCGAACACTGAAGCTTTCTTT. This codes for CASSFRQANTEAFF.

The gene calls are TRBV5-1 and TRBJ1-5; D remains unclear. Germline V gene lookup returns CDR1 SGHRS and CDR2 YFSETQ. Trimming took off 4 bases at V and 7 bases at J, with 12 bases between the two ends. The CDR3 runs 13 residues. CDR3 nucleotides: TGCGCCAGCAGCGAACTTACGGACCAGCCCCAGCATTTT. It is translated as CASSELTDQPQHF.

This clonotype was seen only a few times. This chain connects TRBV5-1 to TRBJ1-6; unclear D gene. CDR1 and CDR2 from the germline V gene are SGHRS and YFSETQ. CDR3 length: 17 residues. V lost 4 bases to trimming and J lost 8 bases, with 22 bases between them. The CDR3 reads CASSHRPGLTRDSPLHF. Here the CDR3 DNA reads TGCGCCAGCAGCCACAGACCAGGACTCACAAGGGATTCACCCCTCCACTTT.